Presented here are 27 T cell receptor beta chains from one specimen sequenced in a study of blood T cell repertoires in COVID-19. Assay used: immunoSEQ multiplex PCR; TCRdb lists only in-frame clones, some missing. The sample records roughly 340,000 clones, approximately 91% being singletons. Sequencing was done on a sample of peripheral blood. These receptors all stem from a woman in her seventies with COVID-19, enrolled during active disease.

CDR3 bases: TGCGCCAGCAGCGCGGGGACAGACTATGGCTACACCTTC. The encoded protein is CASSAGTDYGYTF. This chain joins TRBV5-1 and TRBJ1-2; 7 bases line up with TRBD1. Germline lookup yields CDR1 SGHRS and CDR2 YFSETQ. The CDR3 covers 13 residues. The V and J ends lost 4 bases and 3 bases, in that order; junction bases with no gene match: 3.

CDR3 in DNA: TGTGCCTGGAGTCAAGGGAGAGCAGATCAGCCCCAGCATTTT. The encoded protein is CAWSQGRADQPQHF. The rearrangement links TRBV30 to TRBJ1-5; D unresolved. The length of the CDR3 is 14 residues. Trimming removed 2 bases from V and 5 bases from J, with 13 bases in between. CDR1 GTSNPN and CDR2 SVGIG come from the germline V gene (reference sequence).

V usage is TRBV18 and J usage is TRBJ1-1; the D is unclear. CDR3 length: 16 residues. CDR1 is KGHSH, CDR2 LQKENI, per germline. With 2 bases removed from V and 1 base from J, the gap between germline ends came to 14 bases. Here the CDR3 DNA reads TGTGCCAGCTCACCAAATTTGGCGGGCGCGAACACTGAAGCTTTCTTT. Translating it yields CASSPNLAGANTEAFF.

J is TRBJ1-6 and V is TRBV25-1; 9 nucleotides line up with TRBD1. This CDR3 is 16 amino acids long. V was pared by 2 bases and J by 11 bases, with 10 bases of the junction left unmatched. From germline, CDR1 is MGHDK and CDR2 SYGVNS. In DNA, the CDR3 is TGTGCCAGCAGTGAACGAGGGACAGGGTACGGTCCACCCCTCCACTTT. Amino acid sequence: CASSERGTGYGPPLHF. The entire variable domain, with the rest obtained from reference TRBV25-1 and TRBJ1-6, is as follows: EADIYQTPRYLVIGTGKKITLECSQTMGHDKMYWYQQDPGMELHLIHYSYGVNSTEKGDLSSESTVSRIRTEHFPLTLESARPSHTSQYLCASSERGTGYGPPLHFGNGTRLTVT.

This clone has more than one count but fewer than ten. In nucleotides, the CDR3 is TGTGCCAGCAGCTTGGACTACTACGAGCAGTACTTC. This gives the protein CASSLDYYEQYF. The rearrangement uses TRBV5-6 and TRBJ2-7; D unclear. This CDR3 has 12 amino acids. The V end was cut by 0 bases, the J end by 3 bases, with 4 bases between. Germline V lookup: CDR1 SGHDT, CDR2 YYEEEE.

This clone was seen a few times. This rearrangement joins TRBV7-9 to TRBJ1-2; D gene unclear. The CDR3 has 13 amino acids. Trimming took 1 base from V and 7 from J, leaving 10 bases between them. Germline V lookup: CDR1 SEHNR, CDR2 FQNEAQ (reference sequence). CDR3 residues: CASSLESGIGYTF. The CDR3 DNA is TGTGCCAGCAGCTTAGAGTCCGGGATTGGCTACACCTTC.

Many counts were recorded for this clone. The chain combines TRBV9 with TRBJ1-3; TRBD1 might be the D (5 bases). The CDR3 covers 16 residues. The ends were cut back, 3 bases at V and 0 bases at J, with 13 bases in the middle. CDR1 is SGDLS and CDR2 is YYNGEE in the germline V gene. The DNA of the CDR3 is TGTGCCAGCAGCGGGCGGGAGGGGATCTCTGGAAACACCATATATTTT. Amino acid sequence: CASSGREGISGNTIYF.

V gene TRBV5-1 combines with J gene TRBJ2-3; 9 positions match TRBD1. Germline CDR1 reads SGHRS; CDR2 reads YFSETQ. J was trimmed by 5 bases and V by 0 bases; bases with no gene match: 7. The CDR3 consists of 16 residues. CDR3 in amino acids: CASSLAYTGGKDTQYF. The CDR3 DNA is TGCGCCAGCAGCTTGGCCTATACAGGGGGCAAAGATACGCAGTATTTT.

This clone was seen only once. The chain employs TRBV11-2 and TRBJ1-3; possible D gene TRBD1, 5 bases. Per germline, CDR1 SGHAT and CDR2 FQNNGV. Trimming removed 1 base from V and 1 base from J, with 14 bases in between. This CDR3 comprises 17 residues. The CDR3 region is CASSLGAGEWSGNTIYF. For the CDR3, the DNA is TGTGCCAGCAGCTTAGGGGCGGGGGAATGGTCTGGAAACACCATATATTTT.

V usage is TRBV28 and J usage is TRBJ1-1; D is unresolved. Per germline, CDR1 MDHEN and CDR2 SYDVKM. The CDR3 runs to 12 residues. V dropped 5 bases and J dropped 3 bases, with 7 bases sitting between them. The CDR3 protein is CASSGLYTEAFF. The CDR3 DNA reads TGTGCCAGCAGTGGACTGTACACTGAAGCTTTCTTT.

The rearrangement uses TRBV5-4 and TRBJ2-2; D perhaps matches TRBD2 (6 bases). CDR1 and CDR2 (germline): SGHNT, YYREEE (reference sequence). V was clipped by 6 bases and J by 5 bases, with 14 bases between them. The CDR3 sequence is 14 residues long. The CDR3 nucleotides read TGTGCCAGCACCGAGCGGGTAGGGACCGGGGAGCTGTTTTTT. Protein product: CASTERVGTGELFF.

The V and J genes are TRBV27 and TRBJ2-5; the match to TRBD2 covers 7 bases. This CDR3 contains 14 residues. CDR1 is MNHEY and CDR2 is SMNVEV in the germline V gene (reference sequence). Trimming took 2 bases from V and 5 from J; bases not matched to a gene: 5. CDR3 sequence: CASSLGPSGETQYF. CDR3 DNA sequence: TGTGCCAGCAGTTTAGGTCCTAGCGGTGAGACCCAGTACTTC.

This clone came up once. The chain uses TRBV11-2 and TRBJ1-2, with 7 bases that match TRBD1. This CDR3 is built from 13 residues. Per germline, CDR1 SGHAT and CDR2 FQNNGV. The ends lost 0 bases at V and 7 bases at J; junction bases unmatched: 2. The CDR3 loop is CASSLDPGGGYTF. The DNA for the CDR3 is TGTGCCAGCAGCTTAGATCCAGGGGGTGGCTACACCTTC. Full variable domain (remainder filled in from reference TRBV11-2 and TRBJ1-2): EAGVAQSPRYKIIEKRQSVAFWCNPISGHATLYWYQQILGQGPKLLIQFQNNGVVDDSQLPKDRFSAERLKGVDSTLKIQPAKLEDSAVYLCASSLDPGGGYTFGSGTRLTVV.

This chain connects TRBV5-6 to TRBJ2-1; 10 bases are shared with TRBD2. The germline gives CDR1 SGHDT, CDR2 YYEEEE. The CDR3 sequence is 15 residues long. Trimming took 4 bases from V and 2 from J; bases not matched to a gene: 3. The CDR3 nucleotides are TGTGCCAGCAGCAATAGCGGGGGGCCCTACAATGAGCAGTTCTTC. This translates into CASSNSGGPYNEQFF.

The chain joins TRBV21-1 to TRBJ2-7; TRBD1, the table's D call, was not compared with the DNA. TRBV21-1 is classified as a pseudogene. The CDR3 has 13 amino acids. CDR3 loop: CASSKALQTEQYF. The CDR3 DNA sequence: TGTGCCAGCAGCAAAGCGCTACAGACCGAGCAGTACTTC.

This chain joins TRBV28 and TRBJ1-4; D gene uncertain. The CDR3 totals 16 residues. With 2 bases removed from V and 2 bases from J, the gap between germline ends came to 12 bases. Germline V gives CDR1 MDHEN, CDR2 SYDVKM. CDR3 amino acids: CASSLDQTGTNEKLFF. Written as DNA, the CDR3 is TGTGCCAGCAGTTTAGACCAGACGGGGACTAATGAAAAACTGTTTTTT.

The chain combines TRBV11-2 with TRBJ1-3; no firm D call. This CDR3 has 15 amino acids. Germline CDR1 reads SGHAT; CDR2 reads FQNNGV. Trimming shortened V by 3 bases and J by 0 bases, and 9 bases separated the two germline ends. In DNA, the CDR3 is TGTGCCAGCAGCTTCCACTTTAGCTCTGGAAACACCATATATTTT. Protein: CASSFHFSSGNTIYF.

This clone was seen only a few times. DNA of the CDR3: TGTGCCAGCAGCGTTGAGGACAGGGTAGGAGGTGGCTACACCTTC. This codes for CASSVEDRVGGGYTF. The chain has TRBV9 and TRBJ1-2; 8 bases align to TRBD1. The germline V gene has CDR1 SGDLS and CDR2 YYNGEE. V dropped 2 bases and J dropped 7; count of bases not matched to a gene: 10. The CDR3 sequence is 15 residues long.

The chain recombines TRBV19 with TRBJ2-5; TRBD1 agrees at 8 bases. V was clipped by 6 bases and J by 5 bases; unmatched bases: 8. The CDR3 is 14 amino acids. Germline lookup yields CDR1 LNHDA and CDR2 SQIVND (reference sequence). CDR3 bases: TGTGCCAGTAGCCTCAGGACAGGGCGCGAGACCCAGTACTTC. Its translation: CASSLRTGRETQYF.

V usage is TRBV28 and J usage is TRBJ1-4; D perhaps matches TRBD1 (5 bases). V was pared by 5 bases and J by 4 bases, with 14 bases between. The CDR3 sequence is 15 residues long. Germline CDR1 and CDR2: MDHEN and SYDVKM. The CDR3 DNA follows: TGTGCCAGCAGTACCCACCGGGACTTTAATGAAAAACTGTTTTTT. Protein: CASSTHRDFNEKLFF.

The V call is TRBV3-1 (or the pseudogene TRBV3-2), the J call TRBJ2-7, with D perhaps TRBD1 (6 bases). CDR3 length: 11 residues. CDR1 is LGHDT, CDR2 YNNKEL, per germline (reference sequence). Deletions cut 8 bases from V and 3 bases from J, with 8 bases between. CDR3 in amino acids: CASQGYYEQYF. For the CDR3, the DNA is TGTGCCAGCCAGGGGTACTACGAGCAGTACTTC.

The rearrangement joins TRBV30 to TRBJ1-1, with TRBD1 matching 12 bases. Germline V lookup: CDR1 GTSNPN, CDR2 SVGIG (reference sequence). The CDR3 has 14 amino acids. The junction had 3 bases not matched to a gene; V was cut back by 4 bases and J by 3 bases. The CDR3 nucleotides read TGTGCCTGGACCCGGGACAGGGGGCACACTGAAGCTTTCTTT. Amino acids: CAWTRDRGHTEAFF.

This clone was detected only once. The CDR3 DNA reads as TGTGCCAGCAGTTTAGGGTCGGGGAACTATGGCTACACCTTC. Protein sequence: CASSLGSGNYGYTF. The gene calls are TRBV28 and TRBJ1-2, with D uncertain. The CDR3 extends over 14 amino acids. Between the trimmed V and J ends, which lost 2 bases and 2 bases, there was a span of 9 bases. Germline V CDR1 and CDR2: MDHEN, SYDVKM.

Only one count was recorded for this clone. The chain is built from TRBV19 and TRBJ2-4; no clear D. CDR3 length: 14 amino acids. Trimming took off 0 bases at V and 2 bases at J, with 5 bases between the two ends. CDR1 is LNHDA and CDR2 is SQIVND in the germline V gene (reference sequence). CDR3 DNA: TGTGCCAGTAGTATAGAGTCTCCCAAAAACATTCAGTACTTC. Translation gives CASSIESPKNIQYF.

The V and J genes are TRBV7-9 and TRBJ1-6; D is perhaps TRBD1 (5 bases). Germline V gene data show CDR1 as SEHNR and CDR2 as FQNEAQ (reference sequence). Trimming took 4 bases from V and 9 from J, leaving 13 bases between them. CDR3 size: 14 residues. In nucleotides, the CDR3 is TGTGCCAGCAGCTCGCAGGGCTTTAGTTCACCCCTCCACTTT. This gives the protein CASSSQGFSSPLHF.

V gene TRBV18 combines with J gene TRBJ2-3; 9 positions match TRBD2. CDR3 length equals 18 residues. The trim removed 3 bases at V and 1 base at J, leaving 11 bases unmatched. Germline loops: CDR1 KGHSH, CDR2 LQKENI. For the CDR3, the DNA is TGTGCCAGCTCACCCCAAGATATTGTAGCGGGAGGCACAGATACGCAGTATTTT. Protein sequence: CASSPQDIVAGGTDTQYF.

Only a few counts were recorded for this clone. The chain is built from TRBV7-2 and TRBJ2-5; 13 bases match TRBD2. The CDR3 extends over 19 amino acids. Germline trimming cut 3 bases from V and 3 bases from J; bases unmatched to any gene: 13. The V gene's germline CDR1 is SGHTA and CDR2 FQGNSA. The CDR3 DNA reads TGTGCCAGCAGCTTCAAACCGGGACTAGCGGGGATGGAAAAAGAGACCCAGTACTTC. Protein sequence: CASSFKPGLAGMEKETQYF.